What follows describes a single T cell receptor (beta chain). The antigen this receptor binds is unknown. Qualities for individual bases were not recorded, and no much larger clone is one base off. Superscript III and a set of TRAV- and TRBV-specific primers were used to synthesize first-strand cDNA, so that both TCRalpha and TCRbeta chains were covered. A roughly 21-cycle PCR with Phusion amplified the TCRs, pairing a constant-region primer with the adapter that was attached to the V primers. The MessageAmp II aRNA Amplification Kit was used to amplify the isolated mRNA, with in vitro transcription run for 16 hours at 37 degrees C. The Dynabeads mRNA DIRECT Purification Kit was used to isolate mRNA for TCR sequencing. Indexed Illumina adapters were added in a second Phusion PCR of about 25 cycles, and the PCR products were purified with AMPure XP beads. TCRalpha and TCRbeta libraries were deep-sequenced on an Illumina MiniSeq instrument. On the authors' methods: Using custom Perl scripts, TCR sequences that encoded the same protein were pooled, out-of-frame sequences were dropped, and the abundance of each clonotype was calculated. Any TCR sequence backed by just one read was left out of the analysis. The metrics used to describe the repertoires included Shannon entropy, Gini index, clonality, richness, and the frequency of TCRs shared between repertoires. The raw public reads went through TCRdb reprocessing: fastp at Q25, MiXCR clone calling, in-frame beta chains kept. Rows with a matching CDR3 protein are joined into one entry that keeps the most common DNA and genes. Here the V and J calls rest on TCRdb's processing, not on the authors' analysis. The sample table contains some 38,000 distinct CDR3 sequences; only one count was recorded for more than 20% of them. The ten largest account for approximately 9% of the sample.

This sample stems from a study of low-dose radiotherapy and immunotherapy resistance in tumors (dated by TCRdb to between 2021 and 2022). As for the study more broadly: In Cohort 1, 0.5 Gy per fraction was delivered every 2 weeks, and a total PTV dose of 6.5 Gy was prescribed. The trial did not randomize participants into treatment groups. Cyclophosphamide 200 mg/m2 was given intravenously every two weeks, one day before each radiation and immunotherapy administration. Starting on cycle 1 day 1, patients took 300 mg of aspirin by mouth once a day for four cycles. The translational analysis covered eight patients: three from the first dose cohort and the first five from the second dose cohort. For Cohort 2, the dose was 1 Gy per fraction given every two weeks, adding up to 13 Gy in total across 26 weeks. Patients were given nivolumab as a 240 mg flat dose every two weeks and ipilimumab at 1 mg/kg every six weeks, with both drugs delivered intravenously.

The germline V gene (reference sequence) provides CDR1 WNHNN and CDR2 SYGVQD. V is pared back by 2 bases and J by 9 bases, with 17 bases lying between the germline termini. From the cysteine through the phenylalanine, the CDR3 covers 14 amino acids. CDR3 DNA only is kept here, 42 bases in frame from base 1. What the time point label conveys for this sample: after trial treatment. The treatment or condition label here, explained by the study, means: LDRT plus nivolumab, ipilimumab, low-dose cyclophosphamide and aspirin (RACIN trial). Donors were enrolled in RACIN, a single-arm phase I dose-escalation trial in which nivolumab, ipilimumab, aspirin, low-dose cyclophosphamide and low-dose radiotherapy were combined. Patients were eligible if they had advanced solid tumors that were TIL-negative.

The material was PBMCs, obtained after low-dose radiotherapy plus immunotherapy. This receptor was identified in a female donor with ovarian cancer. The chain is assembled from TRBV10-1 and TRBJ2-7, with the D gene call left open. CDR3 region: CASSEPAASTRQYF. The DNA sequence is as follows: TGCGCCAGCAGTGAGCCCGCGGCATCTACGAGGCAGTACTTC.